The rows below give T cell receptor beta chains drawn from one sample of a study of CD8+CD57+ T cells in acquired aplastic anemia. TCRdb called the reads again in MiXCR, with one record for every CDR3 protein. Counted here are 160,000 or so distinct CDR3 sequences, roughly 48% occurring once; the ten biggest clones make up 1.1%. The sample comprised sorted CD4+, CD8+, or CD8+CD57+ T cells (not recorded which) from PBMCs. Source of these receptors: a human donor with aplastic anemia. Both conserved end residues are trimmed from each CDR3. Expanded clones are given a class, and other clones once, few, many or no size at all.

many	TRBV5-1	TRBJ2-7	ASSLVRGDEQY
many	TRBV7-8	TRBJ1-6	ASSLASREALH
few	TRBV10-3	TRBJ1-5	AISDSQASNQPQH
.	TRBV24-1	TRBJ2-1	ATSLGGAGGEQF
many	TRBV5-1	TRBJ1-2	ASSLRGENYGYT
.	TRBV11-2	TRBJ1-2	ASSLLTGMGYGYT
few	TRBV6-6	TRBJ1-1	ASSTRTGYMNTEAF
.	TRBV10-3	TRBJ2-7	AISEPGGAEY
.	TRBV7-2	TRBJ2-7	ASSLARYSGLEEQY
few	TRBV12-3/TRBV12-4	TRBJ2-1	ASSPSLGEQF
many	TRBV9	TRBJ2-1	ASSKGASYNEQF